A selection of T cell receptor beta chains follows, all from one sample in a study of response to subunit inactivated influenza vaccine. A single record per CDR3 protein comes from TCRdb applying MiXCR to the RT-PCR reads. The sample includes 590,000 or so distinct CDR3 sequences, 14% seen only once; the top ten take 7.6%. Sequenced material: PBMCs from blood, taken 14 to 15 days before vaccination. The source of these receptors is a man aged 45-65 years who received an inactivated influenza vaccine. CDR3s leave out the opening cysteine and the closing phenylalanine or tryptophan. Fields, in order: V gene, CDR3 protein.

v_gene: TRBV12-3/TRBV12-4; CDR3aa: ASIESGSTYNEQF
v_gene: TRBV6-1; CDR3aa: ASRADRNLLNYGYT
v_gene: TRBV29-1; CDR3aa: SVEDPGETQY
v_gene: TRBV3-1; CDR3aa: ASSQTLAGFETQY
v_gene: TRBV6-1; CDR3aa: ASSQLAGGFHEQY
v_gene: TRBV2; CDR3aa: ASRLTGRYQPQH
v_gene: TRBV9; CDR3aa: ASSVGTSGGPNTGELF
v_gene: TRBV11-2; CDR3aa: ASSLVPGAYYNEQF
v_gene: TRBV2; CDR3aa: ASSNRGFDEQF
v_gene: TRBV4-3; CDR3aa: ASSQSPGPSNIQY
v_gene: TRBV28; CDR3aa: ASRTTGVGETQY
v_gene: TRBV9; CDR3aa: ASSVGGGLREQF
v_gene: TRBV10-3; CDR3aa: AIRNARGSGEQY
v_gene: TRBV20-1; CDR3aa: SARDRAMNTEAF
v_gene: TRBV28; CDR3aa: ASRSSLFSRDSILSGNTIY
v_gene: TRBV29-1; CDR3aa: SVEDLGGGETQY
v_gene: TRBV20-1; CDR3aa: SARGQGIYGYT
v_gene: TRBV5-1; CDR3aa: ASSTRVINEQF
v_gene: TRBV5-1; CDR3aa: ASSLSGTSGNEQY
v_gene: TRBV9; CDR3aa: ASSVGEETQY
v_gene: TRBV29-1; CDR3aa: SVEGHYTGELF
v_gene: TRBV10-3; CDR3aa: AIQREKGTDTQY
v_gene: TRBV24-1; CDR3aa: ATSDPGTPEYNEQF
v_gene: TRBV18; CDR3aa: ASSPSPDTEAF